This T cell receptor beta chain appears in the sequencing data of a study of blood T cells in healthy people across ages. A second PCR, run for about 7 to 11 cycles, used a sample-barcoded 5' primer plus a J-beta primer mix. TCRdb passed the 5' RACE reads through MiXCR, listing each CDR3 protein once. This table has over a million distinct CDR3 sequences, 35% to 45% appearing once. A few counts support this clonotype. CDR1 is LGHNA and CDR2 is YSLEER in the germline V gene. The CDR3 covers 15 residues. J gave up 5 bases and V 3 bases, and 5 bases lay outside the gene matches. The chain employs TRBV4-3 and TRBJ2-2; 8 bases are shared with TRBD1. Sequenced material: blood. This sequence was found in a woman younger than 35 in good health. The CDR3 region is CASSHGTGRTGELFF. In DNA, the CDR3 is TGCGCCAGCAGCCACGGGACAGGCAGGACCGGGGAGCTGTTTTTT.